The sequence of this T cell receptor (beta chain) was determined in a study of T cell clonotyping in hematopoietic cell transplantation. Study outcomes and limitations: Graft donor and pretransplant recipient Inverse Simpson Index values predicted broader posttransplant TCR diversity. At the given depth, recipient repertoires were over 95% de novo clonotypes. After transplant, recipient diversity fell while pathologically expanded clonotypes grew through day 180. Cells were unsorted, so CD4 and CD8 contributions were not separated.

Time point reported: recipient sample about 28 days before transplant, after cytoreduction. Only in-frame clones appear in the TCRdb table, and some are missing; sequencing was by immunoSEQ multiplex PCR. The data contain 35,000 to 50,000 clones, roughly 85% of them singletons. The V end lost 7 bases, the J end lost 2 bases, and 9 bases lay between the germline ends. This CDR3 spans 14 amino acids. Germline values: CDR1 SGHTA, CDR2 FQGNSA. Points on this clone: What it recognizes is unknown.

The chain carries TRBV7-2 and TRBJ1-6; D is undetermined. The TCR sequence derives from a man in his 60s with acute myeloid leukemia. Some clones in this sample may be carry-over from other donors' samples. This sample comprised peripheral blood mononuclear cells, obtained before stem cell transplant. For the CDR3, the DNA is TGTGCCAGCAAACAGAGCCCCTATAATTCACCCCTCCACTTT. Amino acid sequence: CASKQSPYNSPLHF.